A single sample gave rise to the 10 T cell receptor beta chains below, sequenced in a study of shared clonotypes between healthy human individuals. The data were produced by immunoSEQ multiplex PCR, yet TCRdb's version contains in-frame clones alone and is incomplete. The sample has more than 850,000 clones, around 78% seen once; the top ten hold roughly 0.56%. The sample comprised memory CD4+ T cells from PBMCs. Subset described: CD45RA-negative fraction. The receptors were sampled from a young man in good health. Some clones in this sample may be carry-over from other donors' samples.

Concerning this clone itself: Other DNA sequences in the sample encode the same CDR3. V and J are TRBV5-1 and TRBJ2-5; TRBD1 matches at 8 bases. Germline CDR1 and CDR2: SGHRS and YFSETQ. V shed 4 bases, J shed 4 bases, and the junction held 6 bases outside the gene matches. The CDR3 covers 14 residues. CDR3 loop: CASSPGQGGETQYF. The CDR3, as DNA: TGCGCCAGCAGCCCAGGACAGGGCGGAGAGACCCAGTACTTC.

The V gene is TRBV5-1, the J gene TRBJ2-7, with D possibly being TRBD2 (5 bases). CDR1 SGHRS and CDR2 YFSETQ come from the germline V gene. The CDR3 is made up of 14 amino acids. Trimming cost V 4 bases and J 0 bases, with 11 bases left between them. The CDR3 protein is CASSATGSSYEQYF. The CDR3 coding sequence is TGCGCCAGCAGCGCAACGGGATCCTCCTACGAGCAGTACTTC.

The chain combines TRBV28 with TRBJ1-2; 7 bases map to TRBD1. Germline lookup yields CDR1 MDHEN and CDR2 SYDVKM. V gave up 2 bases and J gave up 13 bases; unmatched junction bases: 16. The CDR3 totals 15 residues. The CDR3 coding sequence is TGTGCCAGCAGTTTACTTTCGGTTCAGGGGGAGGCAGCCACCTTC. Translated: CASSLLSVQGEAATF.

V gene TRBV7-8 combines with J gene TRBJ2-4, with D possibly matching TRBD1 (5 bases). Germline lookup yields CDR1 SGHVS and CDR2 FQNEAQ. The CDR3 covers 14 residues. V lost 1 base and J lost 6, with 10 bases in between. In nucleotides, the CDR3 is TGTGCCAGCAGCTTAGTCGGTCAGGGAAACATTCAGTACTTC. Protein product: CASSLVGQGNIQYF.

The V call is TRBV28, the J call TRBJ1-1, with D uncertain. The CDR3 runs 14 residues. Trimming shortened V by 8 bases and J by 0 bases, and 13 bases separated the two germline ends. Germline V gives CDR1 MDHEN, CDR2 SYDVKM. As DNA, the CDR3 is TGTGCCAGCGGACCCCAAGCTGTGAACACTGAAGCTTTCTTT. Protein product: CASGPQAVNTEAFF.

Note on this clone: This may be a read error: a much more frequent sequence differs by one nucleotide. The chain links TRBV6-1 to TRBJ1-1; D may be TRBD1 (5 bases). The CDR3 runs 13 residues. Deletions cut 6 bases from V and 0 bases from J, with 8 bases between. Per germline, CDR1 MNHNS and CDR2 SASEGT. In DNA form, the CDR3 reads TGTGCCAGCAGAGTGACAGTGAACACTGAAGCTTTCTTT. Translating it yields CASRVTVNTEAFF.

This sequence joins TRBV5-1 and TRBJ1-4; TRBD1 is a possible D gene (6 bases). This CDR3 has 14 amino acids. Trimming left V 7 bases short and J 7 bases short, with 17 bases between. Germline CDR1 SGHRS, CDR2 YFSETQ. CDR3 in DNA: TGCGCCAGCGGCGAGGGGGGGCAGGCTGAAAAACTGTTTTTT. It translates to CASGEGGQAEKLFF. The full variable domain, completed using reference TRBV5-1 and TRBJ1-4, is KAGVTQTPRYLIKTRGQQVTLSCSPISGHRSVSWYQQTPGQGLQFLFEYFSETQRNKGNFPGRFSGRQFSNSRSEMNVSTLELGDSALYLCASGEGGQAEKLFFGSGTQLSVL.

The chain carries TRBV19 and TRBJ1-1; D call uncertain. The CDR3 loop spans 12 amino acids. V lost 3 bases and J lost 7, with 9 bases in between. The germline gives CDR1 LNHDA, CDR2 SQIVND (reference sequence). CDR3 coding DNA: TGTGCCAGTAGTATCTGGGGAAATGAAGCTTTCTTT. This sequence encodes CASSIWGNEAFF.

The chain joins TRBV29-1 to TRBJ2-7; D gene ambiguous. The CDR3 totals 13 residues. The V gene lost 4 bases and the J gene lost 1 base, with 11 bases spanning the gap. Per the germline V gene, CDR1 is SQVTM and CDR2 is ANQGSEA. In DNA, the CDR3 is TGCAGCGTTGGTAGGGAACCATCCTACGAGCAGTACTTC. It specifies CSVGREPSYEQYF.

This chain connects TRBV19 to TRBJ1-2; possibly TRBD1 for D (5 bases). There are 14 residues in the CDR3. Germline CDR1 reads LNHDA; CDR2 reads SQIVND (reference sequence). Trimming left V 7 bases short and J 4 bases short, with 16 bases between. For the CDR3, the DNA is TGTGCCAGTACCGCCAGGGAATGGGGCTATGGCTACACCTTC. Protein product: CASTAREWGYGYTF.